The rows below give T cell receptor beta chains drawn from one sample of a study of post-analysis software for immune sequencing data. Using its own MiXCR run on the PCR reads, TCRdb lists one record per CDR3 protein. This table holds 750,000 to 950,000 distinct CDR3 sequences, approximately 53% found once. The sequenced material came from blood. Receptors originate from a girl aged 10 to 17 with multiple sclerosis. Each CDR3 is given with its conserved first and last residue. The D gene is left open where the match is weak. The size field is filled for only some rows; it gives once, few, many or a size class.

j_call: TRBJ1-1; clone_size: -; d_call: TRBD1; v_call: TRBV27; cdr3_aa: CASGTGVIEAFF; cdr3_nt: TGCGCCAGCGGGACAGGGGTAATTGAAGCTTTCTTT
j_call: TRBJ2-5; clone_size: -; d_call: TRBD2; v_call: TRBV7-2; cdr3_aa: CASSPRTSGRETQYF; cdr3_nt: TGTGCCAGCAGCCCCAGGACTAGCGGCAGAGAGACCCAGTACTTC
j_call: TRBJ2-4; clone_size: -; d_call: -; v_call: TRBV14; cdr3_aa: CASSQPIAPGRGIQYF; cdr3_nt: TGTGCCAGCAGCCAACCGATTGCACCGGGACGAGGGATTCAGTACTTC
j_call: TRBJ2-7; clone_size: once; d_call: -; v_call: TRBV6-5; cdr3_aa: CASGYETGVYEQYF; cdr3_nt: TGTGCCAGCGGTTACGAGACAGGTGTCTACGAGCAGTACTTC
j_call: TRBJ1-1; clone_size: -; d_call: TRBD1; v_call: TRBV12-3/TRBV12-4; cdr3_aa: CASSVRDSYEAFF; cdr3_nt: TGTGCCAGCAGTGTCCGGGACAGCTATGAAGCTTTCTTT
j_call: TRBJ2-7; clone_size: -; d_call: -; v_call: TRBV11-2; cdr3_aa: CASSLSLRGSPTIYEQYF; cdr3_nt: TGTGCCAGCAGCTTGTCTTTGAGGGGATCGCCTACCATCTACGAGCAGTACTTC
j_call: TRBJ2-7; clone_size: few; d_call: TRBD1; v_call: TRBV15; cdr3_aa: CATSRGDRAYEQYF; cdr3_nt: TGTGCCACCAGCAGAGGGGACAGAGCCTACGAGCAGTACTTC
j_call: TRBJ2-1; clone_size: -; d_call: TRBD2; v_call: TRBV29-1; cdr3_aa: CSVYSGLAEIREQFF; cdr3_nt: TGCAGCGTTTATTCGGGACTAGCCGAGATACGGGAGCAGTTCTTC
j_call: TRBJ1-5; clone_size: -; d_call: TRBD1; v_call: TRBV5-6; cdr3_aa: CASSTLQGAGQPQHF; cdr3_nt: TGTGCCAGCAGCACGTTACAGGGGGCGGGTCAGCCCCAGCATTTT
j_call: TRBJ2-5; clone_size: -; d_call: TRBD2; v_call: TRBV20-1; cdr3_aa: CSAKPRTSWGETQYF; cdr3_nt: TGCAGTGCTAAGCCCCGGACTAGCTGGGGCGAGACCCAGTACTTC
j_call: TRBJ2-5; clone_size: -; d_call: TRBD2; v_call: TRBV25-1; cdr3_aa: CASRGSGREWYF; cdr3_nt: TGTGCCAGCAGAGGTAGCGGGAGGGAGTGGTACTTC
j_call: TRBJ2-4; clone_size: -; d_call: -; v_call: TRBV6-1; cdr3_aa: CASSETLFWYF; cdr3_nt: TGTGCCAGCAGTGAAACCCTCTTTTGGTACTTC
j_call: TRBJ2-1; clone_size: few; d_call: TRBD2; v_call: TRBV5-1; cdr3_aa: CASSLGGTRVYNEQFF; cdr3_nt: TGCGCCAGCAGCTTGGGTGGGACTAGGGTCTACAATGAGCAGTTCTTC
j_call: TRBJ1-2; clone_size: -; d_call: -; v_call: TRBV7-9; cdr3_aa: CASSLEAGGYTF; cdr3_nt: TGTGCCAGCAGCTTAGAGGCGGGAGGCTACACCTTC
j_call: TRBJ1-5; clone_size: -; d_call: TRBD1; v_call: TRBV12-3/TRBV12-4; cdr3_aa: CASSDRQGHQPQHF; cdr3_nt: TGTGCCAGCAGCGACCGACAGGGTCATCAGCCCCAGCATTTT
j_call: TRBJ2-7; clone_size: -; d_call: TRBD1; v_call: TRBV7-9; cdr3_aa: CASGTRTGGSSYEQYF; cdr3_nt: TGTGCCAGCGGCACCCGGACAGGGGGGTCCTCCTACGAGCAGTACTTC
j_call: TRBJ2-3; clone_size: -; d_call: TRBD1; v_call: TRBV5-5; cdr3_aa: CASSTFGDRAQYF; cdr3_nt: TGTGCCAGCAGCACTTTCGGGGACAGGGCGCAGTATTTT
j_call: TRBJ2-7; clone_size: -; d_call: -; v_call: TRBV7-6; cdr3_aa: CASSSLSRGGLYEQYF; cdr3_nt: TGTGCCAGCAGCTCCCTTTCGCGCGGGGGCCTCTACGAGCAGTACTTC
j_call: TRBJ2-7; clone_size: -; d_call: -; v_call: TRBV5-1; cdr3_aa: CASRVTGDEQYF; cdr3_nt: TGCGCCAGCAGAGTTACGGGAGACGAGCAGTACTTC
j_call: TRBJ2-3; clone_size: -; d_call: TRBD2; v_call: TRBV4-1; cdr3_aa: CASSFPGAGASIGTDAQYF; cdr3_nt: TGCGCCAGCAGCTTCCCCGGGGCGGGAGCGTCCATTGGCACAGATGCGCAGTATTTT
j_call: TRBJ2-4; clone_size: -; d_call: TRBD2; v_call: TRBV5-1; cdr3_aa: CASSYGTSGSGVDIQYF; cdr3_nt: TGCGCCAGCAGCTACGGGACTAGCGGGAGTGGTGTGGACATTCAGTACTTC
j_call: TRBJ2-4; clone_size: few; d_call: -; v_call: TRBV6-5; cdr3_aa: CASSDQGLGAKNIQYF; cdr3_nt: TGTGCCAGCAGTGACCAGGGGCTAGGAGCCAAAAACATTCAGTACTTC
j_call: TRBJ2-1; clone_size: -; d_call: TRBD1; v_call: TRBV6-4; cdr3_aa: CASSDGGQGGSYNEQFF; cdr3_nt: TGTGCCAGCAGTGACGGGGGACAGGGTGGCTCCTACAATGAGCAGTTCTTC
j_call: TRBJ1-1; clone_size: few; d_call: -; v_call: TRBV2; cdr3_aa: CASSAGGPPMNTEAFF; cdr3_nt: TGTGCCAGCAGTGCCGGGGGGCCCCCTATGAACACTGAAGCTTTCTTT